This entry lists 8 T cell receptor beta chains sequenced from one sample in a study of radiotherapy plus CTLA-4 blockade in lung cancer. Sequencing used immunoSEQ multiplex PCR; TCRdb keeps in-frame clones, though not all of them. The table shows 9,500 to 15,000 clones, with roughly 80% occurring only once. This specimen was peripheral blood, taken from a patient treated with radiotherapy plus ipilimumab. All receptors derive from a human donor with non-small cell lung cancer that progressed on radiotherapy plus ipilimumab.

V usage is TRBV19 and J usage is TRBJ2-7; maybe TRBD2 (5 bases). V was clipped by 6 bases and J by 6 bases, with 15 bases between them. Per the germline V gene, CDR1 is LNHDA and CDR2 is SQIVND (reference sequence). This CDR3 contains 13 residues. DNA of the CDR3: TGTGCCAGTAGCCTAGAGTTCCGGGGCGAGCAGTACTTC. This gives the protein CASSLEFRGEQYF. Filled out from reference TRBV19 and TRBJ2-7, the complete variable domain reads DGGITQSPKYLFRKEGQNVTLSCEQNLNHDAMYWYRQDPGQGLRLIYYSQIVNDFQKGDIAEGYSVSREKKESFPLTVTSAQKNPTAFYLCASSLEFRGEQYFGPGTRLTVT.

This clone showed up just once. The chain has TRBV12-5 and TRBJ2-3; no definite D call. V lost 3 bases to trimming and J lost 4 bases, with 5 bases between them. Germline V lookup: CDR1 LGHNT, CDR2 FRNRAP. The length of the CDR3 is 12 residues. CDR3 DNA: TGTGCTAGTGGTTTCTTGTCAGATACGCAGTATTTT. The encoded protein is CASGFLSDTQYF.

This chain connects TRBV19 to TRBJ2-1; D is unresolved. V lost 3 bases, J lost 0 bases, and 6 bases lay in between. CDR3 size: 14 residues. Germline V gives CDR1 LNHDA, CDR2 SQIVND (reference sequence). The CDR3 nucleotides are TGTGCCAGTAGTATCCCTAACTCCTACAATGAGCAGTTCTTC. This encodes CASSIPNSYNEQFF.

The J gene is TRBJ1-1, the V gene TRBV20-1; D not resolved. The CDR3 has 11 residues. Germline lookup yields CDR1 DFQATT and CDR2 SNEGSKA (reference sequence). The ends were cut back, 6 bases at V and 7 bases at J, with 12 bases in the middle. Written as DNA, the CDR3 is TGCAGTGCCCCGCGCACGGATGAAGCTTTCTTT. It codes for CSAPRTDEAFF.

This clone has just a few counts. V gene TRBV27 combines with J gene TRBJ2-3; D is ambiguous. Per the germline V gene, CDR1 is MNHEY and CDR2 is SMNVEV (reference sequence). Between the trimmed V and J ends, which lost 1 base and 1 base, there was a span of 3 bases. CDR3 length: 13 residues. The DNA of the CDR3 is TGTGCCAGCAGTTTATTGCGCACAGATACGCAGTATTTT. Encoded protein: CASSLLRTDTQYF.

The chain joins TRBV7-3 to TRBJ2-7, with TRBD2 matching over 10 bases. Unmatched junction bases numbered 8, after V lost 2 bases and J lost 4 bases. Germline assignment: CDR1 SGHTA and CDR2 FQGTGA. The CDR3 spans 16 residues. The CDR3 sequence: CASSLGGTSVSYEQYF. The CDR3 region has the DNA TGTGCCAGCAGCTTAGGGGGGACTAGCGTGTCTTACGAGCAGTACTTC.

The gene calls are TRBV27 and TRBJ1-6; 11 nucleotides match TRBD1. CDR3 size: 19 residues. CDR1 is MNHEY and CDR2 is SMNVEV in the germline V gene (reference sequence). The V and J ends lost 6 bases and 5 bases, in that order; junction bases with no gene match: 15. The CDR3 sequence: CASSSPSDRGPADNSPLHF. CDR3 nucleotides: TGTGCCAGCAGCTCACCTTCGGACAGGGGGCCGGCGGATAATTCACCCCTCCACTTT.

The rearrangement uses TRBV7-2 and TRBJ2-7; D might be TRBD2 (6 bases). The V gene lost 6 bases and the J gene lost 13 bases, with 22 bases spanning the gap. This CDR3 has 13 amino acids. CDR1 and CDR2 (germline): SGHTA, FQGNSA. The CDR3 bases are TGTGCCAGCAGACGGGACTTGGCTTCCGACGAATACTTC. It codes for CASRRDLASDEYF.